This is a list of T cell receptor beta chains from one sample in a study of Graves' ophthalmopathy and Graves' hyperthyroidism. One entry per CDR3 protein results from TCRdb running MiXCR on the multiplex PCR reads. The sample holds a few hundred thousand distinct CDR3 sequences, 35% to 45% seen once. Sequencing used peripheral blood or thyroid tissue (not recorded which). These TCRs come from an adult man with Graves' hyperthyroidism. Both conserved end residues are part of each CDR3. The order of the fields is clone size, J gene, V gene, D gene, CDR3 protein. The D gene is left open where the match is weak. Only part of the rows carry a size: once, few, many, or a class if the clone is expanded.

clone_size: many; j_call: TRBJ1-1; v_call: TRBV29-1; d_call: .; cdr3_aa: CSVARLGKKSEAFF
clone_size: .; j_call: TRBJ2-7; v_call: TRBV20-1; d_call: TRBD2; cdr3_aa: CSASDLAGMNEQYF
clone_size: .; j_call: TRBJ2-5; v_call: TRBV12-3/TRBV12-4; d_call: .; cdr3_aa: CASSRWAGLRETQYF
clone_size: many; j_call: TRBJ1-2; v_call: TRBV6-6; d_call: .; cdr3_aa: CASSPDSRYGYTF
clone_size: .; j_call: TRBJ2-5; v_call: TRBV9; d_call: TRBD2; cdr3_aa: CASSVDGGSWQETQYF
clone_size: many; j_call: TRBJ1-1; v_call: TRBV10-3; d_call: .; cdr3_aa: CAISESKRSTVTNTEAFF
clone_size: .; j_call: TRBJ2-1; v_call: TRBV24-1; d_call: TRBD2; cdr3_aa: CATSDLASGSDNEQFF
clone_size: few; j_call: TRBJ2-3; v_call: TRBV15; d_call: .; cdr3_aa: CATKAVATDTQYF
clone_size: many; j_call: TRBJ2-7; v_call: TRBV4-2; d_call: .; cdr3_aa: CASSQSDYEQYF
clone_size: few; j_call: TRBJ2-2; v_call: TRBV5-1; d_call: .; cdr3_aa: CASSLDQQGMNTGELFF
clone_size: .; j_call: TRBJ2-2; v_call: TRBV7-9; d_call: .; cdr3_aa: CASSRSAGTGELFF
clone_size: .; j_call: TRBJ2-7; v_call: TRBV9; d_call: .; cdr3_aa: CASSVASWVGHSEQYF
clone_size: few; j_call: TRBJ2-7; v_call: TRBV12-5; d_call: .; cdr3_aa: CASGSDRSISYEQYF
clone_size: .; j_call: TRBJ1-1; v_call: TRBV7-2; d_call: TRBD1; cdr3_aa: CASSSDRVRVQSTEAFF
clone_size: few; j_call: TRBJ2-5; v_call: TRBV2; d_call: .; cdr3_aa: CASSVVAIQETQYF
clone_size: .; j_call: TRBJ1-6; v_call: TRBV28; d_call: .; cdr3_aa: CASSPWDVGRVSPLHF
clone_size: many; j_call: TRBJ1-4; v_call: TRBV19; d_call: TRBD1; cdr3_aa: CASSPTGGMDEKLFF
clone_size: many; j_call: TRBJ2-7; v_call: TRBV29-1; d_call: TRBD2; cdr3_aa: CSVEAGTSGAYEQYF
clone_size: .; j_call: TRBJ2-3; v_call: TRBV2; d_call: TRBD1; cdr3_aa: CASSEDRVGEQYF
clone_size: .; j_call: .; v_call: TRBV29-1; d_call: TRBD1; cdr3_aa: CSLTGQGPYNEQFF
clone_size: many; j_call: TRBJ1-3; v_call: TRBV25-1; d_call: .; cdr3_aa: CASSEGVGRHSGNTIYF
clone_size: many; j_call: TRBJ1-1; v_call: TRBV29-1; d_call: .; cdr3_aa: CSVTPRGPNTEAFF
clone_size: many; j_call: TRBJ1-2; v_call: TRBV20-1; d_call: .; cdr3_aa: CSAVPEGGRGGYTF
clone_size: many; j_call: TRBJ2-2; v_call: TRBV9; d_call: .; cdr3_aa: CASSVNQRLNTGELFF
clone_size: .; j_call: TRBJ1-5; v_call: TRBV29-1; d_call: .; cdr3_aa: CSLWGSFQPQHF
clone_size: .; j_call: TRBJ2-7; v_call: TRBV2; d_call: .; cdr3_aa: CASSQAKTTAYEQYF
clone_size: .; j_call: TRBJ2-5; v_call: TRBV10-2; d_call: TRBD2; cdr3_aa: CASSYIPGLAGGGETQYF
clone_size: .; j_call: TRBJ2-2; v_call: TRBV2; d_call: .; cdr3_aa: CASSIDGQGTGELFF
clone_size: many; j_call: TRBJ1-2; v_call: TRBV5-1; d_call: TRBD1; cdr3_aa: CASSLEPGQGGYGYTF
clone_size: .; j_call: TRBJ1-2; v_call: TRBV6-1; d_call: .; cdr3_aa: CASSEAGTGNYGYTF
clone_size: .; j_call: .; v_call: TRBV9; d_call: TRBD2; cdr3_aa: CASSESGGQTYNEQFF
clone_size: .; j_call: TRBJ1-2; v_call: TRBV10-2; d_call: TRBD1; cdr3_aa: CASSESGTVYGYTF
clone_size: many; j_call: TRBJ1-3; v_call: TRBV5-1; d_call: .; cdr3_aa: CASSLGSTSGNTIYF
clone_size: many; j_call: TRBJ2-2; v_call: TRBV2; d_call: .; cdr3_aa: CASKITGTNTGELFF
clone_size: .; j_call: TRBJ2-5; v_call: TRBV10-3; d_call: TRBD2; cdr3_aa: CAISAGLAGGNGTQYF